One sample yielded the 28 T cell receptor beta chains listed below, sequenced in a study of identical twins. Using its own MiXCR run on the 5' RACE reads, TCRdb lists one record per CDR3 protein. Among 1.5 million to 2 million distinct CDR3 sequences, less than 35% were seen once, and the ten largest hold about 0.27%. The sample taken for sequencing was cord blood. The receptors originated from a newborn girl in good health.

CDR3 nucleotide sequence: TGTGCCAGCTCACTATACAGGCAAGAGACCCAGTTCTTC. It specifies CASSLYRQETQFF. The rearrangement uses TRBV18 and TRBJ2-5; a weak D match, TRBD1 (5 bases). The J call may be in error: the DNA end matches TRBJ2-1 better. CDR3 size: 13 residues. Looked up from germline, CDR1 is KGHSH and CDR2 is LQKENI.

The CDR3 coding sequence is TGTGCCAGCAGTCCCACGAGGGGGGAAGGCGAGCAGTACTTC. Its protein product is CASSPTRGEGEQYF. The V call is TRBV6-6, the J call TRBJ2-5; D possibly uses TRBD1 or TRBD2 (6 bases each). The DNA matches TRBJ2-7 better at its end, which makes the J call doubtful. Germline CDR1 is MNHNY and CDR2 is SVGAGI (reference sequence). The CDR3 runs 14 residues.

This clonotype was counted a few times. This sequence joins TRBV4-2 and TRBJ2-7, with 12 bases that match TRBD2. After removal of 3 bases from V and 4 bases from J, the junction contained 10 bases not matched to a gene. This CDR3 spans 17 amino acids. Germline CDR1 and CDR2: LGHNA and YNFKEQ. This CDR3 is CASSQPPKTSGGYEQYF. The CDR3 DNA follows: TGTGCCAGCAGCCAGCCCCCCAAGACTAGCGGGGGTTACGAGCAGTACTTC.

In its sample, this clonotype was seen once. V gene TRBV25-1 combines with J gene TRBJ2-5; TRBD2 might be the D (7 bases). The V gene's germline CDR1 is MGHDK and CDR2 SYGVNS. V was pared by 4 bases and J by 3 bases, with 12 bases between. The CDR3 consists of 14 residues. The chain's CDR3 is CASSVEGGKETQYF. CDR3 sequence (DNA): TGTGCCAGCAGTGTTGAGGGGGGGAAAGAGACCCAGTACTTC.

This clonotype was picked up a small number of times. The chain combines TRBV25-1 with TRBJ2-7; 10 bases fit TRBD1. The CDR3 has 13 residues. Germline V gives CDR1 MGHDK, CDR2 SYGVNS. The V segment lost 7 bases and the J segment 6 bases; nucleotides outside the gene matches: 6. The CDR3 spells CASTRQGALEQYF. CDR3 in DNA: TGTGCCAGCACTAGACAGGGGGCACTCGAGCAGTACTTC.

This clonotype has just a few counts. The chain uses TRBV6-1 and TRBJ2-7; 8 bases agree with TRBD1. Germline values: CDR1 MNHNS, CDR2 SASEGT. This CDR3 contains 15 residues. After removal of 6 bases from V and 3 bases from J, the junction contained 10 bases not matched to a gene. CDR3 region: CASRYQPGQVYEQYF. As DNA, the CDR3 is TGTGCCAGCAGATACCAGCCGGGACAGGTCTACGAGCAGTACTTC.

This sequence joins TRBV25-1 and TRBJ2-3; 9 nucleotides line up with TRBD2. Germline assignment: CDR1 MGHDK and CDR2 SYGVNS. The CDR3 is 17 residues long. V gave up 3 bases and J gave up 3 bases; unmatched junction bases: 10. This chain's CDR3 is CASSDGATSGSTDTQYF. The CDR3 DNA is TGTGCCAGCAGTGATGGGGCCACTAGCGGGTCTACAGATACGCAGTATTTT.

The chain recombines TRBV20-1 with TRBJ1-1; 8 bases are shared with TRBD1. Trimming at V came to 2 bases and at J to 1 base, leaving 9 bases not matched to a gene. CDR1 and CDR2 from the germline V gene are DFQATT and SNEGSKA (reference sequence). The CDR3 runs to 16 residues. The CDR3 coding sequence is TGCAGTGCTAGATCCCATTCCGGGACAGGGAACACTGAAGCTTTCTTT. Translating it yields CSARSHSGTGNTEAFF.

This clonotype was counted a few times. The CDR3 sequence: CASSQVGRGRLEQFF. CDR3 nucleotides: TGCGCCAGCAGCCAAGTAGGGCGGGGTCGGCTCGAGCAGTTCTTC. The chain recombines TRBV4-1 with TRBJ2-1, with D possibly matching TRBD2 (6 bases). Germline values: CDR1 MGHRA, CDR2 YSYEKL. V was pared by 1 base and J by 10 bases, with 17 bases between. This CDR3 comprises 15 residues.

V and J are TRBV10-3 and TRBJ1-5; TRBD1 is a possible D gene (5 bases). The length of the CDR3 is 16 residues. Trimming took off 5 bases at V and 6 bases at J, with 20 bases between the two ends. Per the germline V gene, CDR1 is ENHRY and CDR2 is SYGVKD. CDR3 residues: CAISPNGGTYGQPQHF. As DNA, the CDR3 is TGTGCCATCAGTCCCAACGGGGGGACCTATGGTCAGCCCCAGCATTTT.

The genes are TRBV4-2 and TRBJ2-3, with 9 nucleotides matching TRBD2. The CDR3 consists of 16 residues. V lost 1 base and J lost 4; bases outside the gene matches: 6. CDR1 is LGHNA, CDR2 YNFKEQ, per germline. The CDR3 spells CASSQGASGAPDTQYF. The CDR3 region has the DNA TGTGCCAGCAGCCAAGGGGCTAGCGGGGCGCCAGATACGCAGTATTTT.

The CDR3 DNA sequence: TGCGCCAGCAGCCCCTCACCTACTAGCGGGAGGGACAATGAGCAGTACTTC. It encodes CASSPSPTSGRDNEQYF. This sequence joins TRBV5-1 and TRBJ2-1; the match to TRBD2 covers 13 bases. The end of the DNA aligns better with TRBJ2-7, so the J call may be wrong. CDR1 and CDR2 (germline): SGHRS, YFSETQ. The CDR3 consists of 17 residues.

This sequence joins TRBV2 and TRBJ2-3; TRBD1 matches at 8 bases. J gave up 6 bases and V 5 bases, and 7 bases lay outside the gene matches. The CDR3 has 14 residues. CDR1 and CDR2 (germline): SNHLY, FYNNEI. In DNA, the CDR3 is TGTGCCAGCAGTCAACAGGGGGTGAAGGATACGCAGTATTTT. Encoded protein: CASSQQGVKDTQYF.

This clonotype has a count of ten or more. The gene calls are TRBV4-1 and TRBJ2-7, with a weak D call TRBD2 (6 bases). The CDR3 is 16 amino acids. Germline V gene sequence: CDR1 MGHRA, CDR2 YSYEKL. Trimming shortened V by 3 bases and J by 5 bases, and 20 bases separated the two germline ends. The CDR3 nucleotides read TGCGCCAGCAGCCACTCTAGTAAGATGGCGGGGAACGAGCAGTACTTC. Protein sequence: CASSHSSKMAGNEQYF.

The chain carries TRBV3-1 and TRBJ1-2, with 9 bases matching TRBD1. The ends lost 1 base at V and 8 bases at J; junction bases unmatched: 5. This CDR3 has 14 amino acids. Germline assignment: CDR1 LGHDT and CDR2 YNNKEL (reference sequence). The chain's CDR3 is CASSQALTGGGYTF. CDR3 nucleotide sequence: TGTGCCAGCAGCCAAGCCCTTACAGGGGGCGGCTACACCTTC.

The chain joins TRBV29-1 to TRBJ1-5, with 8 bases fitting TRBD1. V shed 7 bases and J 7 bases; nucleotides not matched to a gene: 9. Germline-derived CDR1 and CDR2 are SQVTM and ANQGSEA. The CDR3 has 13 residues. The CDR3 nucleotides read TGCAGCGCCGGGGACAGGTGGGGCCAGCCCCAGCATTTT. This codes for CSAGDRWGQPQHF.

The table lists this clonotype with many counts. The chain carries TRBV5-1 and TRBJ2-4; 7 nucleotides line up with TRBD1. Looked up from germline, CDR1 is SGHRS and CDR2 is YFSETQ. Unmatched junction bases numbered 3, after V lost 0 bases and J lost 6 bases. The CDR3 is made up of 14 amino acids. In DNA form, the CDR3 reads TGCGCCAGCAGCTTGGCTGGGGACAGAAACATTCAGTACTTC. It yields the protein CASSLAGDRNIQYF.

This chain uses TRBV7-2 with TRBJ1-5, with unresolved D. With 4 bases removed from V and 1 base from J, the gap between germline ends came to 14 bases. The CDR3 length is 16 residues. Germline V CDR1 and CDR2: SGHTA, FQGNSA. In nucleotides, the CDR3 is TGTGCCAGCAGCTCCGACACGGGGAGAAGCAATCAGCCCCAGCATTTT. This encodes CASSSDTGRSNQPQHF.

The chain joins TRBV7-9 to TRBJ2-3, with TRBD2 matching over 11 bases. Germline V gene sequence: CDR1 SEHNR, CDR2 FQNEAQ (reference sequence). The junction had 15 bases not matched to a gene; V was cut back by 4 bases and J by 3 bases. The CDR3 covers 19 residues. The CDR3 DNA reads as TGTGCCAGCAGCTCCCAAACCCTTAGCGGGGGGGCATTAACAGATACGCAGTATTTT. Its translation is CASSSQTLSGGALTDTQYF.

The V gene is TRBV10-3, the J gene TRBJ2-7; tentative D call: TRBD1 (5 bases). The CDR3 spans 14 residues. The germline V gene has CDR1 ENHRY and CDR2 SYGVKD. V was pared by 0 bases and J by 3 bases, with 9 bases between. CDR3 nucleotide sequence: TGTGCCATCAGTGAGTCAGACAGAGGCTACGAGCAGTACTTC. Translating it yields CAISESDRGYEQYF.

This chain links TRBV29-1 with TRBJ1-3, with D unclear. Germline V gene sequence: CDR1 SQVTM, CDR2 ANQGSEA. The CDR3 spans 13 residues. The V and J ends lost 4 bases and 3 bases respectively, with 10 bases between them. The CDR3 DNA sequence: TGCAGCGTTGTGTGGGTCTATGGAAACACCATATATTTT. Its protein is CSVVWVYGNTIYF.

In regard to this clonotype: Its ends do not fully match the called genes, so a read error is possible. V is TRBV14 and J is TRBJ2-1, with 7 positions matching TRBD2. The CDR3 runs to 11 residues. Germline CDR1 is SGHDN and CDR2 is FVKESK. CDR3 coding DNA: TGTTCCAGCGGGATCTACAATGAGCAGTTCTTC. Amino acid sequence: CSSGIYNEQFF.

Notes on this clonotype: At one end the junction does not follow the germline gene, possibly because of a read error. The V gene is TRBV28, the J gene TRBJ1-2; D call uncertain. The V gene's germline CDR1 is MDHEN and CDR2 SYDVKM. This CDR3 spans 15 amino acids. DNA for the CDR3: TGTGCCGGCAGTTTAACCCGTGACGGGAACTATGGCTACACCTTC. It specifies CAGSLTRDGNYGYTF.

The chain uses TRBV4-1 and TRBJ2-1; TRBD2 aligns across 11 bases. The CDR3 sequence is 18 residues long. V gave up 4 bases and J gave up 0 bases; unmatched junction bases: 8. Germline V gene lookup returns CDR1 MGHRA and CDR2 YSYEKL. In DNA, the CDR3 is TGCGCCAGCAGCCCCTTAACTAGCGGGGGACACTCCTACAATGAGCAGTTCTTC. This encodes CASSPLTSGGHSYNEQFF.

The gene calls are TRBV4-2 and TRBJ2-7; TRBD2 aligns across 12 bases. The CDR3 is made up of 17 amino acids. V shed 5 bases and J 1 base; nucleotides not matched to a gene: 9. Germline CDR1 LGHNA, CDR2 YNFKEQ. CDR3 loop: CASSSPSTSGSSYEQYF. The CDR3 DNA sequence: TGTGCCAGCAGCTCCCCCTCGACTAGCGGGAGTTCCTACGAGCAGTACTTC.

About this clonotype itself: It is likely a read error, because the conserved phenylalanine at the end of the CDR3 is missing. The chain has TRBV5-1 and TRBJ2-3; 11 nucleotides line up with TRBD1. The V gene's germline CDR1 is SGHRS and CDR2 YFSETQ. The V and J ends lost 3 bases and 4 bases, in that order; junction bases with no gene match: 1. There are 14 residues in the CDR3. CDR3 sequence reads: CASSSGQGADTQYL. CDR3 in DNA: TGCGCCAGCAGCTCGGGACAGGGGGCAGATACGCAGTATTTA.

This clonotype was detected ten times or more. DNA of the CDR3: TGCGCCAGCAGCAGGCTGGGGACAGGGGGTTACAATGAGCAGTTCTTC. Encoded protein: CASSRLGTGGYNEQFF. The V gene is TRBV5-1, the J gene TRBJ2-1, with TRBD1 matching 11 bases. J gave up 4 bases and V 4 bases, and 7 bases lay outside the gene matches. There are 16 residues in the CDR3. Germline CDR1 and CDR2: SGHRS and YFSETQ.

The CDR3 here is CASSPLRQNENYGYTF. CDR3 bases: TGTGCCAGCAGCCCCCTGAGACAGAATGAAAACTATGGCTACACCTTC. V and J are TRBV3-1 and TRBJ1-2, with a possible D match to TRBD1 (5 bases). V lost 4 bases, J lost 2 bases, and 17 bases lay in between. The CDR3 totals 16 residues. The germline V gene has CDR1 LGHDT and CDR2 YNNKEL (reference sequence).